These 31 T cell receptor beta chains were all obtained from the same sample, sequenced in a study of a mutant IDH1 vaccine in newly diagnosed glioma. Assay used: immunoSEQ multiplex PCR; TCRdb lists only in-frame clones, some missing. The sample lists about 94,000 clones; about nine tenths were seen once. Their antigen targets remain unknown. Documented time point: week 47, end of study. Vaccine doses each comprised 300 ug of mutant IDH1 20-mer peptide, with topical imiquimod. The specimen comprised PBMCs, sampled from a glioma patient whose treatment included an IDH1 peptide vaccine. The receptors come from a woman between 45 and 60 years old with glioma.

The V call is TRBV10-3, the J call TRBJ2-5; D is ambiguous. Deletions cut 2 bases from V and 0 bases from J, with 13 bases between. Germline lookup yields CDR1 ENHRY and CDR2 SYGVKD. CDR3 size: 16 residues. This chain's CDR3 is CAISEAPTEYQETQYF. In DNA form, the CDR3 reads TGTGCCATCAGTGAGGCCCCCACCGAGTACCAAGAGACCCAGTACTTC.

The rearrangement links TRBV27 to TRBJ1-3; TRBD1 is a possible D gene (5 bases). The germline V gene has CDR1 MNHEY and CDR2 SMNVEV (reference sequence). The CDR3 consists of 17 residues. Trimming left V 6 bases short and J 3 bases short, with 21 bases between. CDR3 sequence: CASRPNKGRFLGNTIYF. CDR3 nucleotides: TGTGCCAGCAGGCCGAATAAGGGGCGGTTTCTTGGAAACACCATATATTTT.

The chain employs TRBV10-1 and TRBJ2-7, with D possibly being TRBD2 (6 bases). Between the trimmed V and J ends, which lost 3 bases and 2 bases, there was a span of 11 bases. In germline, CDR1 is WNHNN, CDR2 SYGVQD (reference sequence). This CDR3 contains 14 residues. CDR3 residues: CASSDGGLPYEQYF. CDR3 nucleotides: TGCGCCAGCAGTGACGGGGGACTCCCCTACGAGCAGTACTTC.

The V gene is TRBV4-1, the J gene TRBJ1-6; no definite D call. The CDR3 is 13 amino acids. Between the trimmed V and J ends, which lost 0 bases and 11 bases, there was a span of 8 bases. The germline CDR1 and CDR2 sequences are MGHRA and YSYEKL. The chain's CDR3 is CASSQDLEAPLHF. The CDR3 DNA sequence: TGCGCCAGCAGCCAAGATTTAGAAGCACCCCTCCACTTT.

V gene TRBV5-1 combines with J gene TRBJ1-1; D unclear. The CDR3 length is 11 residues. The germline V gene encodes CDR1 SGHRS and CDR2 YFSETQ. Trimming shortened V by 0 bases and J by 7 bases, and 4 bases separated the two germline ends. The CDR3 protein is CASSLGGEAFF. CDR3 sequence (DNA): TGCGCCAGCAGCTTGGGAGGTGAAGCTTTCTTT.

On this clone: Other DNA sequences in the same sample also yield this CDR3. This chain connects TRBV5-1 to TRBJ2-3; D may correspond to TRBD1 or TRBD2 (6 bases each). The length of the CDR3 is 16 residues. Germline CDR1 and CDR2: SGHRS and YFSETQ. The V gene lost 0 bases and the J gene lost 2 bases, with 13 bases spanning the gap. The CDR3, as DNA: TGCGCCAGCAGCTTGGGGGGGCGGGGTACCACAGATACGCAGTATTTT. This sequence encodes CASSLGGRGTTDTQYF.

The rearrangement joins TRBV5-4 to TRBJ2-1; D ambiguous. Trimming stripped 0 bases from V and 2 bases from J, with 6 bases between. This CDR3 comprises 14 residues. From germline, CDR1 is SGHNT and CDR2 YYREEE (reference sequence). The CDR3 sequence is CASSLALPYNEQFF. As DNA, the CDR3 is TGTGCCAGCAGCTTGGCCTTGCCCTACAATGAGCAGTTCTTC.

The chain links TRBV15 to TRBJ2-3; D ambiguous. This CDR3 is built from 15 residues. Deletions cut 0 bases from V and 0 bases from J, with 7 bases between. The germline CDR1 and CDR2 sequences are LNHNV and YYDKDF (reference sequence). The CDR3 region has the DNA TGTGCCACCAGCAGAGATGAGATGAGCACAGATACGCAGTATTTT. Residues: CATSRDEMSTDTQYF.

CDR3 sequence (DNA): TGTGCCAGTAGGCGGGAGGGCCGAACCGGGGAGCTGTTTTTT. Its protein is CASRREGRTGELFF. V gene TRBV19 combines with J gene TRBJ2-2; 9 positions match TRBD2. Germline V CDR1 and CDR2: LNHDA, SQIVND (reference sequence). The V gene end was trimmed by 6 bases and the J gene end by 5 bases; junction bases not matched to a gene: 4. The CDR3 is 14 residues long.

The genes are TRBV28 and TRBJ1-5; tentatively, D is TRBD1 (5 bases). The CDR3 sequence is 16 residues long. CDR1 is MDHEN and CDR2 is SYDVKM in the germline V gene. Trimming left V 6 bases short and J 5 bases short, with 20 bases between. The CDR3 DNA reads as TGTGCCAGCAGCTCCACGAGGGGAGGATACGATCAGCCCCAGCATTTT. Protein: CASSSTRGGYDQPQHF. The full variable domain, with the rest looked up from reference TRBV28 and TRBJ1-5, is DVKVTQSSRYLVKRTGEKVFLECVQDMDHENMFWYRQDPGLGLRLIYFSYDVKMKEKGDIPEGYSVSREKKERFSLILESASTNQTSMYLCASSSTRGGYDQPQHFGDGTRLSIL.

This clone was picked up one time. V and J are TRBV7-3 and TRBJ2-5; 7 positions match TRBD2. CDR1 and CDR2 (germline): SGHTA, FQGTGA. Germline trimming cut 2 bases from V and 4 bases from J; bases unmatched to any gene: 4. This CDR3 comprises 14 residues. This CDR3 reads CASSLGLAGETQYF. DNA of the CDR3: TGTGCCAGCAGCTTAGGGTTAGCGGGAGAGACCCAGTACTTC.

The chain is built from TRBV5-1 and TRBJ2-1; 7 bases fit TRBD1. Germline V gives CDR1 SGHRS, CDR2 YFSETQ. Trimming removed 0 bases from V and 4 bases from J; junction bases left unmatched: 4. The CDR3 has 15 amino acids. Here the CDR3 DNA reads TGCGCCAGCAGCTTGGAGACAGGGTTGTACAATGAGCAGTTCTTC. Translated, it gives CASSLETGLYNEQFF.

This chain connects TRBV5-1 to TRBJ1-4; 7 bases are a match to TRBD1. V lost 4 bases and J lost 4; bases outside the gene matches: 4. Looked up from germline, CDR1 is SGHRS and CDR2 is YFSETQ. This CDR3 is 14 amino acids long. CDR3 sequence (DNA): TGCGCCAGCAGCCTACAGGGGTATAATGAAAAACTGTTTTTT. As protein: CASSLQGYNEKLFF.

This clone was seen a few times. The chain carries TRBV9 and TRBJ2-1; unclear D gene. V lost 7 bases and J lost 4, with 9 bases in between. Per the germline V gene, CDR1 is SGDLS and CDR2 is YYNGEE. This CDR3 has 12 residues. CDR3 in amino acids: CASSDSYNEQFF. CDR3 nucleotides: TGTGCCAGCTCCGACTCGTACAATGAGCAGTTCTTC.

This sequence joins TRBV6-5 and TRBJ1-2; weak D call: TRBD1 (6 bases). Germline V gives CDR1 MNHEY, CDR2 SVGAGI. This CDR3 region has 14 residues. V dropped 4 bases and J dropped 8 bases, with 17 bases sitting between them. Written as DNA, the CDR3 is TGTGCCAGCAGTTCCGCAACAGGGCAGAGAGGCTACACCTTC. Protein: CASSSATGQRGYTF.

The rearrangement uses TRBV30 and TRBJ1-1; 8 nucleotides match TRBD1. The ends lost 0 bases at V and 0 bases at J; junction bases unmatched: 3. The CDR3 has 15 residues. Germline V gives CDR1 GTSNPN, CDR2 SVGIG (reference sequence). CDR3: CAWSVRDRMNTEAFF. The CDR3 DNA reads as TGTGCCTGGAGTGTACGGGACAGGATGAACACTGAAGCTTTCTTT.

This chain links TRBV18 with TRBJ1-1; D gene unclear. There are 12 residues in the CDR3. Germline CDR1 KGHSH, CDR2 LQKENI. Trimming took 2 bases from V and 5 from J, leaving 6 bases between them. The DNA of the CDR3 is TGTGCCAGCTCACCAGGGAGGACTGAAGCTTTCTTT. This translates into CASSPGRTEAFF. Drawing the rest from reference TRBV18 and TRBJ1-1, the complete variable domain is NAGVMQNPRHLVRRRGQEARLRCSPMKGHSHVYWYRQLPEEGLKFMVYLQKENIIDESGMPKERFSAEFPKEGPSILRIQQVVRGDSAAYFCASSPGRTEAFFGQGTRLTVV.

The J gene is TRBJ2-1, the V gene TRBV29-1; 14 positions match TRBD2. CDR3 length: 15 amino acids. Germline-derived CDR1 and CDR2 are SQVTM and ANQGSEA. Trimming took 6 bases from V and 7 from J; bases not matched to a gene: 8. The CDR3 DNA sequence: TGCAGCGTCGAGGCCGGGACTAGCGGGAGTAATGAGCAGTTCTTC. As protein: CSVEAGTSGSNEQFF.

CDR3 nucleotide sequence: TGCGCCAGCAGCTCCTTTGGAATAGCGGGCGGGGAGCTGTTTTTT. Translation gives CASSSFGIAGGELFF. The V and J genes are TRBV5-1 and TRBJ2-2; 7 nucleotides line up with TRBD2. CDR1 and CDR2 from the germline V gene are SGHRS and YFSETQ. The CDR3 totals 15 residues. V gave up 3 bases and J gave up 7 bases; unmatched junction bases: 9.

This clone was seen more than once but under ten times. This chain connects TRBV18 to TRBJ1-1, with D maybe TRBD1 (5 bases). V lost 6 bases and J lost 3, with 11 bases in between. The germline gives CDR1 KGHSH, CDR2 LQKENI. The CDR3 extends over 13 amino acids. CDR3 residues: CASSQGPDTEAFF. CDR3 in DNA: TGTGCCAGCTCCCAGGGTCCGGACACTGAAGCTTTCTTT.

The chain carries TRBV10-3 and TRBJ1-2; D gene ambiguous. The germline V gene has CDR1 ENHRY and CDR2 SYGVKD. The V and J ends lost 8 bases and 7 bases respectively, with 11 bases between them. The CDR3 is 11 residues long. CDR3 sequence reads: CAIAGSGGYTF. The CDR3 DNA reads as TGTGCCATCGCGGGGTCGGGTGGCTACACCTTC.

This chain links TRBV6-1 with TRBJ1-5; TRBD1 might be the D (5 bases). The CDR3 extends over 14 amino acids. V shed 7 bases and J shed 4 bases, with 14 bases lying between them. The germline V gene has CDR1 MNHNS and CDR2 SASEGT. CDR3 bases: TGTGCCAGCACCAACAGGTCTAGGAATCAGCCCCAGCATTTT. This codes for CASTNRSRNQPQHF.

The rearrangement links TRBV28 to TRBJ1-6, with TRBD1 matching 9 bases. Germline assignment: CDR1 MDHEN and CDR2 SYDVKM. The CDR3 runs to 16 residues. V dropped 2 bases and J dropped 14; count of bases not matched to a gene: 13. Written as DNA, the CDR3 is TGTGCCAGCAGTTTAGCGCCGGGACAGGGCCCTTCTGCCCTCCACTTT. Protein: CASSLAPGQGPSALHF. The entire variable domain, with the rest obtained from reference TRBV28 and TRBJ1-6, is as follows: DVKVTQSSRYLVKRTGEKVFLECVQDMDHENMFWYRQDPGLGLRLIYFSYDVKMKEKGDIPEGYSVSREKKERFSLILESASTNQTSMYLCASSLAPGQGPSALHFGNGTRLTVT.

This chain joins TRBV4-2 and TRBJ1-2, with 10 bases that match TRBD1. CDR3 size: 15 residues. The germline CDR1 and CDR2 sequences are LGHNA and YNFKEQ. The J segment lost 5 bases and the V segment lost 0 bases, leaving 3 bases of the junction unmatched. The DNA for the CDR3 is TGTGCCAGCAGCCAAGAGAGGACAGGGGGGTATGGCTACACCTTC. Its protein is CASSQERTGGYGYTF.

The V and J genes are TRBV7-9 and TRBJ1-1; D gene unclear. The CDR3 length is 13 residues. Germline V gene sequence: CDR1 SEHNR, CDR2 FQNEAQ (reference sequence). V gave up 5 bases and J gave up 6 bases, with 13 bases separating them. CDR3 amino acids: CASSPKWGSEAFF. The CDR3 nucleotides read TGTGCCAGCAGCCCAAAGTGGGGATCTGAAGCTTTCTTT.

This chain uses TRBV7-8 with TRBJ2-3, with a possible D match to TRBD1 (6 bases). CDR3 length: 14 residues. V dropped 8 bases and J dropped 0 bases, with 12 bases sitting between them. CDR1 and CDR2 from the germline V gene are SGHVS and FQNEAQ. In nucleotides, the CDR3 is TGTGCCAGCGGCCGGGACACCAGCACAGATACGCAGTATTTT. This codes for CASGRDTSTDTQYF.

The chain is built from TRBV28 and TRBJ1-6; 7 nucleotides match TRBD1. V lost 4 bases to trimming and J lost 10 bases; unmatched junction nucleotides: 10. The germline CDR1 and CDR2 sequences are MDHEN and SYDVKM. The CDR3 runs to 15 residues. The CDR3 here is CASSSPGTVGSPLHF. The DNA of the CDR3 is TGTGCCAGCAGTTCTCCCGGGACAGTGGGATCACCCCTCCACTTT.

The chain uses TRBV10-3 and TRBJ1-5, with D maybe TRBD1 (5 bases). The germline V gene encodes CDR1 ENHRY and CDR2 SYGVKD. The ends were cut back, 0 bases at V and 6 bases at J, with 18 bases in the middle. This CDR3 spans 17 amino acids. CDR3 coding DNA: TGTGCCATCAGTGAGTCGGAAACAGGCTCGAGGCTTCAGCCCCAGCATTTT. Translation gives CAISESETGSRLQPQHF.

The chain combines TRBV5-1 with TRBJ2-3, with 10 bases lining up with TRBD1. The J segment lost 5 bases and the V segment lost 2 bases, leaving 8 bases of the junction unmatched. Per the germline V gene, CDR1 is SGHRS and CDR2 is YFSETQ. This CDR3 has 16 residues. The CDR3 DNA reads TGCGCCAGCAGCTTACGGGACAGGGGTCCCCGAGATACGCAGTATTTT. Its protein product is CASSLRDRGPRDTQYF.

The chain is built from TRBV28 and TRBJ1-5; D remains ambiguous. The CDR3 is made up of 13 amino acids. V lost 5 bases, J lost 6 bases, and 11 bases lay in between. CDR1 and CDR2 (germline): MDHEN, SYDVKM. CDR3 DNA sequence: TGTGCCAGCAGTCCGTTGGCAATTCAGCCCCAGCATTTT. Translated: CASSPLAIQPQHF. Based on the CDR3 plus reference TRBV28 and TRBJ1-5, the full variable domain is DVKVTQSSRYLVKRTGEKVFLECVQDMDHENMFWYRQDPGLGLRLIYFSYDVKMKEKGDIPEGYSVSREKKERFSLILESASTNQTSMYLCASSPLAIQPQHFGDGTRLSIL.

This chain uses TRBV4-1 with TRBJ2-1, with D unresolved. CDR3 length: 14 amino acids. From germline, CDR1 is MGHRA and CDR2 YSYEKL. Trimming took 1 base from V and 8 from J, leaving 12 bases between them. The CDR3 is CASSQAVGGDEQFF. In DNA, the CDR3 is TGCGCCAGCAGCCAAGCTGTTGGCGGCGATGAGCAGTTCTTC.